The 24 T cell receptor beta chains below all came from one sample that was sequenced in a study of cytomegalovirus exposure and HLA in healthy donors. 13 Jbeta primers and 60 Vbeta primers were used for the PCR. Sequenced by immunoSEQ multiplex PCR; TCRdb stores in-frame clones only, minus some. The data hold 200,000 to 300,000 clones, with approximately 85% observed a single time. Material: PBMCs. The receptors were sampled from a middle-aged woman in good health and CMV-seropositive.

The CDR3 coding sequence is TGTGCCAGCACTTCCCAATTGGCGGGAGGAGGAGAGACCCAGTACTTC. Translation gives CASTSQLAGGGETQYF. This sequence joins TRBV2 and TRBJ2-5; 8 positions agree with TRBD2. The CDR3 has 16 amino acids. Germline V gene sequence: CDR1 SNHLY, CDR2 FYNNEI. The V segment lost 7 bases and the J segment 4 bases; nucleotides outside the gene matches: 14.

This clone is a singleton in its sample. The chain recombines TRBV30 with TRBJ1-5; perhaps TRBD1 as D (6 bases). CDR3 size: 14 residues. The germline CDR1 and CDR2 sequences are GTSNPN and SVGIG (reference sequence). Between the trimmed V and J ends, which lost 0 bases and 3 bases, there was a span of 9 bases. In nucleotides, the CDR3 is TGTGCCTGGAGTGTAGGGGACAACAATCAGCCCCAGCATTTT. Protein product: CAWSVGDNNQPQHF.

The chain uses TRBV29-1 and TRBJ2-7, with D maybe TRBD2 (6 bases). The CDR3 is 13 amino acids. The V and J ends lost 3 bases and 3 bases respectively, with 12 bases between them. Germline CDR1 reads SQVTM; CDR2 reads ANQGSEA. The CDR3 loop is CSVDGGRSYEQYF. The CDR3 nucleotides are TGCAGCGTTGATGGGGGGAGAAGCTACGAGCAGTACTTC.

The gene calls are TRBV15 and TRBJ2-1; 13 nucleotides line up with TRBD2. The CDR3 runs to 15 residues. The trim removed 4 bases at V and 5 bases at J, leaving 2 bases unmatched. Germline loops: CDR1 LNHNV, CDR2 YYDKDF (reference sequence). CDR3 nucleotide sequence: TGTGCCACCAGCACCGGGACTAGCGGGAACAATGAGCAGTTCTTC. It encodes CATSTGTSGNNEQFF.

The rearrangement uses TRBV7-8 and TRBJ2-1; a possible D gene is TRBD1 (6 bases). The CDR3 contains 16 residues. In germline, CDR1 is SGHVS, CDR2 FQNEAQ. V was trimmed by 5 bases and J by 3 bases, leaving 17 bases between them. CDR3 region: CASSTAGDIDYNEQFF. As DNA, the CDR3 is TGTGCCAGCAGCACCGCAGGGGACATTGACTACAATGAGCAGTTCTTC.

The chain couples TRBV10-3 to TRBJ2-2; 7 nucleotides match TRBD2. V was pared by 10 bases and J by 1 base, with 12 bases of the junction left unmatched. This CDR3 comprises 16 residues. CDR1 and CDR2 from the germline V gene are ENHRY and SYGVKD. Written as DNA, the CDR3 is TGTGCCACCTCCGGGGGGTCGAACTTGAACACCGGGGAGCTGTTTTTT. This encodes CATSGGSNLNTGELFF.

This chain uses TRBV6-1 with TRBJ2-5, with a possible D match to TRBD1 (8 bases). The germline CDR1 and CDR2 sequences are MNHNS and SASEGT. This CDR3 region has 15 residues. Trimming took 6 bases from V and 6 from J, leaving 20 bases between them. Written as DNA, the CDR3 is TGTGCCAGCAGGGGCGGGAGACAGGGGAGTCAGACCCAGTACTTC. This gives the protein CASRGGRQGSQTQYF.

V is TRBV6-6 and J is TRBJ2-1, with TRBD2 identical over 12 bases. The V and J ends lost 5 bases and 8 bases, in that order; junction bases with no gene match: 7. CDR1 MNHNY and CDR2 SVGAGI come from the germline V gene (reference sequence). The CDR3 extends over 15 amino acids. The CDR3 region has the DNA TGTGCCAGCAGTAGACTAGCGGGAGTTGATCATGAGCAGTTCTTC. Amino acids: CASSRLAGVDHEQFF.

The CDR3 nucleotides are TGTGCCAGCAGCTTTCCTAGCGGGCCCACCATTTACGAGCAGTACTTC. Its protein product is CASSFPSGPTIYEQYF. V is TRBV5-6 and J is TRBJ2-7, with 8 nucleotides matching TRBD2. CDR1 is SGHDT and CDR2 is YYEEEE in the germline V gene. The V gene end was trimmed by 2 bases and the J gene end by 4 bases; junction bases not matched to a gene: 11. This CDR3 is 16 amino acids long.

The rearrangement links TRBV6-1 to TRBJ1-4; D not resolved. The germline V gene has CDR1 MNHNS and CDR2 SASEGT. This CDR3 spans 15 amino acids. V was cut by 2 bases and J by 4 bases, with 11 bases left in between. CDR3 nucleotides: TGTGCCAGCAGTGAAATAGGAGGTTTTAATGAAAAACTGTTTTTT. Its translation: CASSEIGGFNEKLFF.

This clone was seen only a few times. This chain joins TRBV5-1 and TRBJ1-6, with 7 bases aligning to TRBD1. CDR3 size: 14 residues. Per the germline V gene, CDR1 is SGHRS and CDR2 is YFSETQ. V lost 7 bases and J lost 8; bases outside the gene matches: 9. The CDR3: CASRQGSEDSPLHF. The DNA for the CDR3 is TGCGCCAGCCGACAGGGCTCCGAAGATTCACCCCTCCACTTT. The full variable domain, with the rest looked up from reference TRBV5-1 and TRBJ1-6, is KAGVTQTPRYLIKTRGQQVTLSCSPISGHRSVSWYQQTPGQGLQFLFEYFSETQRNKGNFPGRFSGRQFSNSRSEMNVSTLELGDSALYLCASRQGSEDSPLHFGNGTRLTVT.

V gene TRBV19 combines with J gene TRBJ2-7, with D possibly TRBD1 on 6 matching bases. Germline V gene lookup returns CDR1 LNHDA and CDR2 SQIVND (reference sequence). The V and J ends lost 5 bases and 3 bases respectively, with 11 bases between them. The CDR3 runs to 13 residues. The CDR3 bases are TGTGCCAGTAGTCTCGAAGGGGGCTACGAGCAGTACTTC. Translation gives CASSLEGGYEQYF.

The chain links TRBV6-6 to TRBJ1-1; 7 bases fit TRBD1. CDR1 is MNHNY and CDR2 is SVGAGI in the germline V gene (reference sequence). The CDR3 spans 15 residues. Trimming took 5 bases from V and 2 from J; bases not matched to a gene: 8. The chain's CDR3 is CASSDQGTANTEAFF. In DNA, the CDR3 is TGTGCCAGCAGTGACCAGGGGACAGCCAACACTGAAGCTTTCTTT.

The chain joins TRBV2 to TRBJ2-7, with D perhaps TRBD2 (6 bases). V was shortened by 6 bases and J by 2 bases, with 17 bases between the two germline ends. The CDR3 is 15 residues long. Germline CDR1 SNHLY, CDR2 FYNNEI. CDR3 sequence reads: CASSVQGAGPYEQYF. The CDR3 DNA follows: TGTGCCAGCAGCGTCCAGGGAGCGGGTCCCTACGAGCAGTACTTC.

The rearrangement joins TRBV5-1 to TRBJ1-3, with 7 bases matching TRBD1. CDR1 is SGHRS and CDR2 is YFSETQ in the germline V gene. This CDR3 contains 14 residues. V trimming: 4 bases; J trimming: 4 bases; junction bases outside the gene matches: 5. CDR3 region: CASSIRQGGNTIYF. In DNA, the CDR3 is TGCGCCAGCAGCATACGACAGGGAGGAAACACCATATATTTT.

This clone was seen just once. The chain has TRBV7-2 and TRBJ2-7; tentative D call: TRBD2 (6 bases). The CDR3 is made up of 13 amino acids. Germline CDR1 reads SGHTA; CDR2 reads FQGNSA. V lost 6 bases, J lost 6 bases, and 15 bases lay in between. As DNA, the CDR3 is TGTGCCAGCAGATCCCAGTCTAGCGCCGAGCAGTACTTC. This translates into CASRSQSSAEQYF.

The chain links TRBV2 to TRBJ1-1; the D gene is possibly TRBD1 (6 bases). Per germline, CDR1 SNHLY and CDR2 FYNNEI. Trimming removed 3 bases from V and 5 bases from J, with 7 bases in between. CDR3 size: 12 residues. DNA for the CDR3: TGTGCCAGCAGTGATACAGGGACTGAAGCTTTCTTT. This sequence encodes CASSDTGTEAFF.

Here the CDR3 reads CASSQDQVVRFRTGNTEAFF. The CDR3 coding sequence is TGCGCCAGCAGCCAAGATCAGGTCGTAAGATTTAGAACAGGGAACACTGAAGCTTTCTTT. The chain combines TRBV4-1 with TRBJ1-1; TRBD1 is a possible D gene (5 bases). V was shortened by 0 bases and J by 1 base, with 24 bases between the two germline ends. From germline, CDR1 is MGHRA and CDR2 YSYEKL. The CDR3 consists of 20 residues.

This clone is a singleton in its sample. The chain links TRBV19 to TRBJ1-5, with D possibly TRBD1 on 6 matching bases. The CDR3 sequence is 16 residues long. V gave up 3 bases and J gave up 6 bases, with 18 bases separating them. Germline V gene lookup returns CDR1 LNHDA and CDR2 SQIVND (reference sequence). Written as DNA, the CDR3 is TGTGCCAGTAGTATGGGGGCAGGGATGTGGGGTCAGCCCCAGCATTTT. Its translation is CASSMGAGMWGQPQHF.

This chain links TRBV11-2 with TRBJ1-4, with no clear D. V was clipped by 1 base and J by 4 bases, with 10 bases between them. The CDR3 spans 15 residues. The germline V gene has CDR1 SGHAT and CDR2 FQNNGV. The CDR3 here is CASSLAAGFNEKLFF. The CDR3 nucleotides are TGTGCCAGCAGCTTAGCCGCGGGGTTTAATGAAAAACTGTTTTTT.

The gene calls are TRBV7-3 and TRBJ2-3; D perhaps matches TRBD1 (5 bases). The CDR3 has 13 residues. Trimming took 5 bases from V and 6 from J, leaving 12 bases between them. Germline CDR1 and CDR2: SGHTA and FQGTGA. The CDR3 is CASSTGAQDTQYF. CDR3 nucleotides: TGTGCCAGCAGCACAGGAGCGCAGGATACGCAGTATTTT.

The rearrangement links TRBV27 to TRBJ1-5; D is possibly TRBD1 (6 bases). The V gene's germline CDR1 is MNHEY and CDR2 SMNVEV (reference sequence). The CDR3 extends over 14 amino acids. Trimming left V 4 bases short and J 6 bases short, with 13 bases between. This chain's CDR3 is CASSSQGSVQPQHF. The DNA of the CDR3 is TGTGCCAGCAGTTCCCAGGGGAGCGTTCAGCCCCAGCATTTT.

This chain links TRBV13 with TRBJ2-7, with 7 bases fitting TRBD2. The junction had 9 bases not matched to a gene; V was cut back by 4 bases and J by 3 bases. CDR1 is PRHDT and CDR2 is FYEKMQ in the germline V gene (reference sequence). The CDR3 runs to 15 residues. CDR3 region: CASSYRGGAHYEQYF. The DNA for the CDR3 is TGTGCCAGCAGCTATCGGGGAGGGGCGCACTACGAGCAGTACTTC.

The chain uses TRBV5-1 and TRBJ1-1; TRBD1 is a possible D gene (5 bases). The V end lost 0 bases, the J end lost 4 bases, and 13 bases lay between the germline ends. Germline V gene sequence: CDR1 SGHRS, CDR2 YFSETQ. There are 15 residues in the CDR3. CDR3 residues: CASSLASGSGTEAFF. The CDR3 DNA reads TGCGCCAGCAGCTTGGCTTCAGGGTCGGGCACTGAAGCTTTCTTT.